This TCR beta chain was observed in a study of blood T cell repertoires in COVID-19. Across the study: The study drew acute and convalescent COVID-19 samples from the United States, Italy and Spain.

Profiling relied on immunoSEQ multiplex PCR, and the TCRdb table lists in-frame clones only, not all of them. This table has around 50,000 clones, 90% appearing once. Germline assignment: CDR1 SGHDN and CDR2 FVKESK. V lost 0 bases and J 6 bases, leaving 3 bases between the germline ends. The CDR3 loop spans 11 amino acids. The specimen sequenced was peripheral blood. The origin of this receptor is a man between 65 and 85 years old with active COVID-19. V usage is TRBV14 and J usage is TRBJ2-7; D unclear. This CDR3 is CASSQDFEQYF. CDR3 DNA: TGTGCCAGCAGCCAAGACTTCGAGCAGTACTTC.